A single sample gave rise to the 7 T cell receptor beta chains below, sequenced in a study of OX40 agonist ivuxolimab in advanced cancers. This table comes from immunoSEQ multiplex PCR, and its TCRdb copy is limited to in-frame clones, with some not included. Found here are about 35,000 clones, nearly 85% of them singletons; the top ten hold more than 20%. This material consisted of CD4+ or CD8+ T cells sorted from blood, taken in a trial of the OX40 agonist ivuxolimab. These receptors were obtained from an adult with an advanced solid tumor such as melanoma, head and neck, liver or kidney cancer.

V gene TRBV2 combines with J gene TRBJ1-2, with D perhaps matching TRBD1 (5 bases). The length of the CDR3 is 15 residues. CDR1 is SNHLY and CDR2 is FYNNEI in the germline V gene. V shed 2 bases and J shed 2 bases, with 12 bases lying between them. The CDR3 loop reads CASSEWKGPNYGYTF. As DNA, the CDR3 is TGTGCCAGCAGTGAATGGAAGGGGCCAAACTATGGCTACACCTTC.

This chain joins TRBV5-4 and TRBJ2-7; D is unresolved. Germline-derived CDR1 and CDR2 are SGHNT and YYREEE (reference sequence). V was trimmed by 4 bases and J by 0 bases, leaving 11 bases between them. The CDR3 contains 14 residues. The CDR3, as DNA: TGTGCCAGCAGCCCGGGCTCGAGCTCCTACGAGCAGTACTTC. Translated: CASSPGSSSYEQYF.

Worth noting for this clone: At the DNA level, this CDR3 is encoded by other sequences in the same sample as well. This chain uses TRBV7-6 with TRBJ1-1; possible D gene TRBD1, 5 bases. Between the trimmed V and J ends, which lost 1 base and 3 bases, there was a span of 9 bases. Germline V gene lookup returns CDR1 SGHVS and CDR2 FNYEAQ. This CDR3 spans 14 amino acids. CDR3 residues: CASSLGGVDTEAFF. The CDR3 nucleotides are TGTGCCAGCAGCTTAGGGGGGGTTGACACTGAAGCTTTCTTT.

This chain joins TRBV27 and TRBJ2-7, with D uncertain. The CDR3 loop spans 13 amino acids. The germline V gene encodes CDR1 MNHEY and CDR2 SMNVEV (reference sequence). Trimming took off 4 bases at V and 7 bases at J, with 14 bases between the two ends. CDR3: CASSSMGSKEQYF. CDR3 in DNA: TGTGCCAGCAGTTCAATGGGGTCGAAGGAGCAGTACTTC.

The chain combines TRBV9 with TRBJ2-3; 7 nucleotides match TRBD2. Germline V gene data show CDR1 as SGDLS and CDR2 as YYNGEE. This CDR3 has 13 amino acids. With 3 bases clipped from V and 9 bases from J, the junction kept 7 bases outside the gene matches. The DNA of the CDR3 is TGTGCCAGCAGCGACTTCCCCGGGAGGACGCAGTATTTT. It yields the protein CASSDFPGRTQYF.

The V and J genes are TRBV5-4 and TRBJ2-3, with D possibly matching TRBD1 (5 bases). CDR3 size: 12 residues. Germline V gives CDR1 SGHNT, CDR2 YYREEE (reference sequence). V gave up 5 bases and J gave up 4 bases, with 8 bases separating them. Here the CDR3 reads CASSWGADTQYF. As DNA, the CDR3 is TGTGCCAGCAGTTGGGGCGCAGATACGCAGTATTTT.

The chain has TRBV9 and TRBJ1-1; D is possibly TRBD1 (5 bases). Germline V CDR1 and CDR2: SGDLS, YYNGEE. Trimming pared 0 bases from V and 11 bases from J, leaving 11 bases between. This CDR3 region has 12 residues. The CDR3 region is CASSVGGRDAFF. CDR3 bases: TGTGCCAGCAGCGTAGGGGGTAGGGACGCTTTCTTT.